One and the same sample provided the 12 T cell receptor beta chains below, sequenced in a study. TCRdb reprocessed the 5' RACE reads with MiXCR, giving one entry per CDR3 protein. The data show some 12,000 distinct CDR3 sequences, 51% seen once. Cells sorted as Tregs were CD4+, CD25+ and CD127-/low. The material sequenced was tumor-infiltrating Tregs sorted from the breast tumor. These receptors came from a female donor with breast cancer.

This clonotype came up a few times. The V and J genes are TRBV7-2 and TRBJ2-7; 8 bases are a match to TRBD2. Germline loops: CDR1 SGHTA, CDR2 FQGNSA. The CDR3 contains 14 residues. With V trimmed by 1 base and J by 9 bases, 8 bases remained unmatched. CDR3: CASSLVVGTRRQYF. Here the CDR3 DNA reads TGTGCCAGCAGCTTAGTGGTGGGGACTAGGCGGCAGTACTTC.

Only a few counts were recorded for this clonotype. CDR3 loop: CAIRGQGGNEQFF. As DNA, the CDR3 is TGTGCCATCAGAGGACAGGGAGGAAATGAGCAGTTCTTC. The V gene is TRBV10-3, the J gene TRBJ2-1; 8 nucleotides match TRBD1. Germline CDR1 ENHRY, CDR2 SYGVKD. This CDR3 spans 13 amino acids. Germline trimming cut 6 bases from V and 7 bases from J; bases unmatched to any gene: 5.

The chain recombines TRBV15 with TRBJ1-2; 9 bases are shared with TRBD1. This CDR3 is built from 13 residues. Trimming removed 4 bases from V and 7 bases from J; junction bases left unmatched: 4. Germline V gene lookup returns CDR1 LNHNV and CDR2 YYDKDF (reference sequence). The CDR3 sequence is CATSNPDRGGYTF. In nucleotides, the CDR3 is TGTGCCACCAGCAACCCGGACAGGGGTGGCTACACCTTC.

This clonotype was recorded a few times. V and J are TRBV6-5 and TRBJ2-7; 11 bases are shared with TRBD2. The germline CDR1 and CDR2 sequences are MNHEY and SVGAGI. CDR3 length: 15 amino acids. The V segment lost 2 bases and the J segment 3 bases; nucleotides outside the gene matches: 3. Here the CDR3 DNA reads TGTGCCAGCAGTTACGGGACTAGCGGATTCTACGAGCAGTACTTC. Translated: CASSYGTSGFYEQYF.

This clonotype has only a few counts. The rearrangement uses TRBV4-3 and TRBJ2-3, with TRBD2 identical over 10 bases. This CDR3 region has 17 residues. V lost 0 bases, J lost 0 bases, and 3 bases stayed unmatched. Germline values: CDR1 LGHNA, CDR2 YSLEER. The CDR3 here is CASSQDPSGGSTDTQYF. CDR3 bases: TGCGCCAGCAGCCAAGACCCTAGCGGGGGAAGCACAGATACGCAGTATTTT.

In its sample, this clonotype was seen a few times. The rearrangement uses TRBV9 and TRBJ1-5; D unclear. CDR1 is SGDLS and CDR2 is YYNGEE in the germline V gene. The CDR3 has 14 residues. Between the trimmed V and J ends, which lost 4 bases and 4 bases, there was a span of 12 bases. The CDR3 bases are TGTGCCAGCAGCCAAACGTTCAGAAATCAGCCCCAGCATTTT. Translation gives CASSQTFRNQPQHF.

The V and J genes are TRBV5-1 and TRBJ2-5; no clear D gene. V dropped 5 bases and J dropped 0 bases, with 14 bases sitting between them. Germline V gives CDR1 SGHRS, CDR2 YFSETQ. The CDR3 spans 15 residues. The CDR3 sequence is CASSEVTWYQETQYF. The DNA of the CDR3 is TGCGCCAGCAGTGAGGTTACATGGTACCAAGAGACCCAGTACTTC. Together with reference TRBV5-1 and TRBJ2-5, the CDR3 gives the full variable domain: KAGVTQTPRYLIKTRGQQVTLSCSPISGHRSVSWYQQTPGQGLQFLFEYFSETQRNKGNFPGRFSGRQFSNSRSEMNVSTLELGDSALYLCASSEVTWYQETQYFGPGTRLLVL.

This clonotype was picked up a small number of times. The rearrangement uses TRBV4-1 and TRBJ1-2, with no clear D. The CDR3 runs to 14 residues. Trimming removed 1 base from V and 4 bases from J, with 10 bases in between. Germline V gives CDR1 MGHRA, CDR2 YSYEKL. CDR3 DNA: TGCGCCAGCAGCCAAGTTTCAGACACCTATGGCTACACCTTC. Translation gives CASSQVSDTYGYTF.

The chain carries TRBV7-3 and TRBJ2-3; 8 bases are a match to TRBD1. CDR3 length: 16 residues. Germline trimming cut 1 base from V and 1 base from J; bases unmatched to any gene: 4. Germline V CDR1 and CDR2: SGHTA, FQGTGA. DNA for the CDR3: TGTGCCAGCAGCTTAATCCCGGGACAGGGCACAGATACGCAGTATTTT. Protein: CASSLIPGQGTDTQYF.

The chain recombines TRBV6-2 or TRBV6-3 with TRBJ2-7, with 11 bases fitting TRBD1. Germline values: CDR1 MNHEY, CDR2 SVGEGT. V trimming: 4 bases; J trimming: 5 bases; junction bases outside the gene matches: 7. The CDR3 sequence is 15 residues long. The CDR3 region is CASSSGQGAQDEQYF. The CDR3 coding sequence is TGTGCCAGCAGTTCCGGACAGGGGGCGCAGGACGAGCAGTACTTC.

The chain links TRBV20-1 to TRBJ1-5, with D perhaps matching TRBD1 (6 bases). Germline-derived CDR1 and CDR2 are DFQATT and SNEGSKA (reference sequence). This CDR3 has 13 amino acids. The ends were cut back, 3 bases at V and 4 bases at J, with 10 bases in the middle. The CDR3 sequence is CSASGRGNQPQHF. The CDR3 nucleotides are TGCAGTGCTAGCGGCAGGGGAAATCAGCCCCAGCATTTT.

The chain employs TRBV11-1 and TRBJ2-3; 7 bases match TRBD2. J lost 2 bases, V lost 3 bases, and 5 bases had no gene match. The germline CDR1 and CDR2 sequences are SGHAT and FQDESV (reference sequence). The CDR3 has 15 amino acids. In nucleotides, the CDR3 is TGTGCCAGCAGCTTGCGACTAGCTGACACAGATACGCAGTATTTT. Translated, it gives CASSLRLADTDTQYF.